This T cell receptor (beta chain) was identified during a study of blood T cell repertoires in COVID-19. Study-level information: Spain, Italy and the United States supplied samples that represented acute and convalescent COVID-19. T cells, B-cell-depleted T cells, or PBMCs supplied cDNA or gDNA.

As handled by the study authors: Quantification of nucleated cells was approximated via reference gene primer amplification. The data were produced by immunoSEQ multiplex PCR, yet TCRdb's version contains in-frame clones alone and is incomplete. From that table come the V and J calls and clone size; the DNA was used to work out D and trimming. The data contain around 260,000 clones, 75% to 90% of them seen just once; the ten biggest clones take up 3%. The J segment lost 3 bases and the V segment lost 4 bases, leaving 10 bases of the junction unmatched. Germline V gene lookup returns CDR1 SGHRS and CDR2 YFSETQ. This CDR3 region has 16 residues.

The origin of this receptor is a woman aged 25 to 39 with active or convalescent COVID-19. The chain employs TRBV5-1 and TRBJ2-5; 9 bases line up with TRBD2. Sequencing input: peripheral blood. The CDR3 nucleotides are TGCGCCAGCAGCCCCCAGCCAGCGGGGGGTGAAGAGACCCAGTACTTC. Translating gives CASSPQPAGGEETQYF.